Sequencing of this TCR beta chain was carried out in a study of a mutant IDH1 vaccine in newly diagnosed glioma. Study at large: The study started vaccination 4-6 weeks after radiotherapy alone, or with temozolomide cycles. Study findings and constraints: With respect to changes in top peripheral T cell clonotypes, pseudoprogression seemed unrelated.

Using immunoSEQ multiplex PCR, the repertoire was profiled, and TCRdb retains in-frame clones only, with some absent. The sample carries 35,000 to 40,000 clones, roughly 76% recorded once. Stated time point: week 23, last vaccination. The investigators gave 300 ug of mutant IDH1 20-mer peptide in each vaccine dose, together with topical imiquimod. The table lists this clone with a count of one. Its specificity is unknown. Germline V CDR1 and CDR2: SGHTA, FQGNSA. The V end lost 7 bases, the J end lost 1 base, and 8 bases lay between the germline ends. The CDR3 extends over 12 amino acids. The chain combines TRBV7-2 with TRBJ2-7, with D unresolved. This TCR came from a man in his forties or fifties with glioma. The specimen comprised PBMCs, sampled from a glioma patient whose treatment included an IDH1 peptide vaccine. The CDR3 DNA follows: TGTGCCAGCACCTCCCGGTCCTACGAGCAGTACTTC. Its protein product is CASTSRSYEQYF.